The rows below give T cell receptor beta chains drawn from one sample of a study of blood T cell repertoires in COVID-19. The method was immunoSEQ multiplex PCR; TCRdb's version includes in-frame clones alone and lacks a portion of them. Of about 310,000 clones listed, around 87% are singletons. Sequenced sample: peripheral blood. Every receptor here comes from a woman between 50 and 59 years old who had recovered from COVID-19. Each CDR3 is given with its conserved first and last residue. The D gene is left open where the match is weak.

j_call,v_call,d_call,cdr3_aa,cdr3_nt
TRBJ1-3,TRBV5-1,.,CASSLSTAGGNTIYF,TGCGCCAGCAGCTTATCGACAGCTGGTGGAAACACCATATATTTT
TRBJ2-5,TRBV18,TRBD2,CASSPRVRGQETQYF,TGTGCCAGCTCACCACGCGTGCGGGGGCAAGAGACCCAGTACTTC
TRBJ2-7,TRBV18,TRBD2,CASSPQAGTSGYEQYF,TGTGCCAGCTCACCGCAAGCCGGGACTAGCGGCTACGAGCAGTACTTC
TRBJ2-3,TRBV5-6,TRBD1,CASYERQGPDTQYF,TGTGCCAGCTACGAGCGACAGGGGCCAGATACGCAGTATTTT
TRBJ1-5,TRBV4-3,.,CASSQGISPESNQPQHF,TGCGCCAGCAGCCAAGGCATCTCCCCTGAGAGCAATCAGCCCCAGCATTTT
TRBJ2-6,TRBV11-2,.,CASSSLASGANVLTF,TGTGCCAGCAGCTCGTTAGCGTCTGGGGCCAACGTCCTGACTTTC
TRBJ2-5,TRBV6-5,TRBD2,CASSPTGGVGETQYF,TGTGCCAGCAGCCCGACCGGGGGGGTCGGAGAGACCCAGTACTTC
TRBJ2-2,TRBV4-1,TRBD2,CASSHLRPSGTGELFF,TGCGCCAGCAGCCACCTCCGCCCTAGCGGCACCGGGGAGCTGTTTTTT
TRBJ1-1,TRBV28,.,CASSSGAVNTEAFF,TGTGCCAGCAGCTCAGGGGCCGTGAACACTGAAGCTTTCTTT
TRBJ2-5,TRBV27,TRBD1,CASSPRGRMTQYF,TGTGCCAGCAGCCCCAGGGGGCGGATGACCCAGTACTTC